Presented here are 10 T cell receptor beta chains from one specimen sequenced in a study of shared clonotypes between healthy human individuals. Some clones are missing from TCRdb's copy, which holds only in-frame ones; the method was immunoSEQ multiplex PCR. Of roughly 2 million clones detected, about 95% appear once; the ten largest clones hold 0.85% to 1.3%. Naive CD8 populations comprised CD45RO-negative cells positively selected for CCR7, excluding terminally differentiated effector memory CD45RA+ cells. The sample taken for sequencing was naive CD8+ T cells sorted from blood. Receptors originate from a man aged 18 to 29 in good health.

The chain recombines TRBV6-5 with TRBJ2-5; 7 positions agree with TRBD1. V shed 2 bases and J 5 bases; nucleotides not matched to a gene: 11. The CDR3 loop spans 16 amino acids. Germline CDR1 and CDR2: MNHEY and SVGAGI. CDR3 protein: CASSYAAFQGGETQYF. CDR3 coding DNA: TGTGCCAGCAGTTACGCTGCCTTCCAAGGGGGCGAGACCCAGTACTTC.

Points on this clone: Other nucleotide sequences in the sample specify the same CDR3. This chain uses TRBV19 with TRBJ1-3; D call uncertain. The V gene's germline CDR1 is LNHDA and CDR2 SQIVND (reference sequence). V was pared by 3 bases and J by 0 bases, with 9 bases between. The CDR3 is made up of 15 amino acids. CDR3 DNA: TGTGCCAGTAGTATCGACGGAAACTCTGGAAACACCATATATTTT. It encodes CASSIDGNSGNTIYF.

The chain's CDR3 is CASSHYGIFDEQYF. Here the CDR3 DNA reads TGCGCCAGCAGCCACTACGGGATATTCGACGAGCAGTACTTC. The chain has TRBV4-1 and TRBJ2-7, with D possibly TRBD2 on 5 matching bases. Per the germline V gene, CDR1 is MGHRA and CDR2 is YSYEKL. CDR3 size: 14 residues. Deletions cut 3 bases from V and 5 bases from J, with 14 bases between.

The V call is TRBV30, the J call TRBJ1-5; 10 nucleotides match TRBD1. This CDR3 is 14 amino acids long. Trimming cost V 1 base and J 7 bases; bases outside gene matches: 4. Germline V gene sequence: CDR1 GTSNPN, CDR2 SVGIG (reference sequence). CDR3: CAWSAGQGIQPQHF. CDR3 nucleotides: TGTGCCTGGAGTGCGGGACAGGGGATCCAGCCCCAGCATTTT.

Note on this clone: Other nucleotide sequences from this sample produce the same CDR3. The chain combines TRBV5-4 with TRBJ2-7, with 11 bases matching TRBD2. Germline V gene sequence: CDR1 SGHNT, CDR2 YYREEE (reference sequence). The CDR3 covers 14 residues. With 4 bases clipped from V and 3 bases from J, the junction kept 3 bases outside the gene matches. As DNA, the CDR3 is TGTGCCAGCAGCCTCGGGACTAGCGGCTACGAGCAGTACTTC. Translating gives CASSLGTSGYEQYF.

The chain combines TRBV27 with TRBJ1-2, with D unclear. Trimming took off 3 bases at V and 0 bases at J, with 14 bases between the two ends. CDR1 is MNHEY and CDR2 is SMNVEV in the germline V gene (reference sequence). CDR3 length equals 16 residues. The CDR3 spells CASSFHQAKTNYGYTF. CDR3 nucleotide sequence: TGTGCCAGCAGTTTTCACCAGGCCAAGACTAACTATGGCTACACCTTC.

V is TRBV7-9 and J is TRBJ2-2; 8 nucleotides line up with TRBD1. After removal of 5 bases from V and 1 base from J, the junction contained 3 bases not matched to a gene. CDR1 and CDR2 from the germline V gene are SEHNR and FQNEAQ (reference sequence). This CDR3 has 15 residues. As DNA, the CDR3 is TGTGCCAGCAGCCAAGGACAGGGGAACACCGGGGAGCTGTTTTTT. Translated: CASSQGQGNTGELFF.

The genes are TRBV19 and TRBJ2-7; 7 bases fit TRBD2. Germline V gives CDR1 LNHDA, CDR2 SQIVND (reference sequence). The CDR3 runs to 14 residues. V was clipped by 6 bases and J by 0 bases; unmatched bases: 5. The CDR3 coding sequence is TGTGCCAGTAGCGGGAGGAGGGACTCCTACGAGCAGTACTTC. Encoded protein: CASSGRRDSYEQYF.

The V and J genes are TRBV27 and TRBJ2-7, with 9 bases aligning to TRBD1. CDR3 size: 15 residues. V gave up 4 bases and J gave up 3 bases; unmatched junction bases: 7. Germline assignment: CDR1 MNHEY and CDR2 SMNVEV (reference sequence). This CDR3 is CASSSTGTGNYEQYF. The CDR3 DNA is TGTGCCAGCAGTTCTACCGGGACAGGGAACTACGAGCAGTACTTC.

The rearrangement uses TRBV5-1 and TRBJ1-1; TRBD1 matches 8 bases. The CDR3 runs 15 residues. Germline trimming cut 0 bases from V and 3 bases from J; bases unmatched to any gene: 4. The germline V gene encodes CDR1 SGHRS and CDR2 YFSETQ. CDR3 nucleotide sequence: TGCGCCAGCAGCTTGGGGACAGGGTGGGACACTGAAGCTTTCTTT. Encoded protein: CASSLGTGWDTEAFF.